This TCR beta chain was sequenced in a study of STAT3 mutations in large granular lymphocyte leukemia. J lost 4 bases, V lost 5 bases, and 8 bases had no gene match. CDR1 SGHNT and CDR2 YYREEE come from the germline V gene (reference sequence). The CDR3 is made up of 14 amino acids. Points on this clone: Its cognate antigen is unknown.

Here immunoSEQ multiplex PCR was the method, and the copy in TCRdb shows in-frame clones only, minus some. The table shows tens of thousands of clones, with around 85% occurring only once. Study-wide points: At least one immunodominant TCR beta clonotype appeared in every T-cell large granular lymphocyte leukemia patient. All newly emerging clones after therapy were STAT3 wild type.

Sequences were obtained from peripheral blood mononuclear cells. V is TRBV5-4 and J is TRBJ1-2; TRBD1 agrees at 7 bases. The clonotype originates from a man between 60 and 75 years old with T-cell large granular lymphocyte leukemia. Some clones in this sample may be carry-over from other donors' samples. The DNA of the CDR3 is TGTGCCAGCAGGCCAGGGGGTCTAAGCTATGGCTACACCTTC. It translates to CASRPGGLSYGYTF.